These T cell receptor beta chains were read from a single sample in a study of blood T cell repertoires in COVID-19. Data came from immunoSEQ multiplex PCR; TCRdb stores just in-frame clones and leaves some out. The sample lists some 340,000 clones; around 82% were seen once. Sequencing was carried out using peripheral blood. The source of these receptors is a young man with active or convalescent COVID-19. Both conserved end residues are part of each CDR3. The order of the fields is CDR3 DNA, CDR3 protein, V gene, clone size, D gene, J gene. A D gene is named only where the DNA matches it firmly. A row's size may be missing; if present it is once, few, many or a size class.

CDR3nt: TGTGCCATCAGTGGGGGACTAGCGGGACCCGGCGGGACCGGGGAGCTGTTTTTT
CDR3aa: CAISGGLAGPGGTGELFF
v_gene: TRBV10-3
abundance: NA
d_gene: TRBD2
j_gene: TRBJ2-2

CDR3nt: TGCAGCGTCGGGACAGGGAATAAATGGAACACTGAAGCTTTCTTT
CDR3aa: CSVGTGNKWNTEAFF
v_gene: TRBV29-1
abundance: NA
d_gene: TRBD1
j_gene: TRBJ1-1

CDR3nt: TGTGCCAGTAGTATCGACGGTGGGGGGAGGCTCGAGCAGTACTTC
CDR3aa: CASSIDGGGRLEQYF
v_gene: TRBV19
abundance: NA
d_gene: NA
j_gene: TRBJ2-7

CDR3nt: TGTGCCAGCAGCCTCAAGGAGGGCTATGGAAACACCATATATTTT
CDR3aa: CASSLKEGYGNTIYF
v_gene: TRBV3-1/TRBV3-2
abundance: NA
d_gene: NA
j_gene: TRBJ1-3

CDR3nt: TGTGCCAGCAGTACCTGGGCCGCCCCCGGGGAGCTGTTTTTT
CDR3aa: CASSTWAAPGELFF
v_gene: TRBV6-6
abundance: NA
d_gene: NA
j_gene: TRBJ2-2

CDR3nt: TGTGCCAGCAGTTTTCGCAGGGGTTCGGAGACCCAGTACTTC
CDR3aa: CASSFRRGSETQYF
v_gene: TRBV27
abundance: NA
d_gene: NA
j_gene: TRBJ2-5

CDR3nt: TGTGCCAGCAATGGACAGGGCGGAGGCGAGACCCAGTACTTC
CDR3aa: CASNGQGGGETQYF
v_gene: TRBV9
abundance: NA
d_gene: TRBD1
j_gene: TRBJ2-5

CDR3nt: TGCGCCAGCAGCTTGTTCGCGCGGAGTCCCCCAGATACGCAGTATTTT
CDR3aa: CASSLFARSPPDTQYF
v_gene: TRBV5-1
abundance: NA
d_gene: NA
j_gene: TRBJ2-3

CDR3nt: TGCGCCAGCAGCCAAGTAGGAGGATCTCAGCCCCAGCATTTT
CDR3aa: CASSQVGGSQPQHF
v_gene: TRBV4-3
abundance: NA
d_gene: NA
j_gene: TRBJ1-5

CDR3nt: TGCGCCAGCAGCTTGGGGCTTACAGGGTCTAATGAAAAACTGTTTTTT
CDR3aa: CASSLGLTGSNEKLFF
v_gene: TRBV5-1
abundance: NA
d_gene: NA
j_gene: TRBJ1-4

CDR3nt: TGTGCCAGCAGCTCGGACAGGGGGTCCTACGAGCAGTACTTC
CDR3aa: CASSSDRGSYEQYF
v_gene: TRBV13
abundance: NA
d_gene: TRBD1
j_gene: TRBJ2-7

CDR3nt: TGCGCCAGCAGCTTGACCGGGGACAGGGGGGAGACCCAGTACTTC
CDR3aa: CASSLTGDRGETQYF
v_gene: TRBV5-1
abundance: NA
d_gene: TRBD1
j_gene: TRBJ2-5

CDR3nt: TGCGCCAGCAGCCCCTTGGTGTCGGGGAACTACAATGAGCAGTTCTTC
CDR3aa: CASSPLVSGNYNEQFF
v_gene: TRBV5-1
abundance: NA
d_gene: NA
j_gene: TRBJ2-1

CDR3nt: TGTGCCTGGATGGGACAGTCGAATTCACCCCTCCACTTT
CDR3aa: CAWMGQSNSPLHF
v_gene: TRBV30
abundance: NA
d_gene: TRBD1
j_gene: TRBJ1-6

CDR3nt: TGCAGCGTTGGACACCCAGCTAACTATGGCTACACCTTC
CDR3aa: CSVGHPANYGYTF
v_gene: TRBV29-1
abundance: NA
d_gene: NA
j_gene: TRBJ1-2

CDR3nt: TGTGCCAGCAGACCCGGGGGGGGGCTAGAACAGCCCCAGCATTTT
CDR3aa: CASRPGGGLEQPQHF
v_gene: TRBV27
abundance: NA
d_gene: NA
j_gene: TRBJ1-5

CDR3nt: TGTGCCAGCAGTTTATTGGGGCAGCGCGAGCAGTACTTC
CDR3aa: CASSLLGQREQYF
v_gene: TRBV12-3/TRBV12-4
abundance: NA
d_gene: NA
j_gene: TRBJ2-7

CDR3nt: TGTGCCAGCAGCGTAGGGAGGATCACAGATACGCAGTATTTT
CDR3aa: CASSVGRITDTQYF
v_gene: TRBV9
abundance: once
d_gene: NA
j_gene: TRBJ2-3

CDR3nt: TGCGCCAGCAGCCAACCCCGCACAGGGAGATACGAGCAGTACTTC
CDR3aa: CASSQPRTGRYEQYF
v_gene: TRBV4-1
abundance: few
d_gene: NA
j_gene: TRBJ2-7

CDR3nt: TGTGCCAGCAGCTTAGGCCGGATCGGGAATGAGCAGTTCTTC
CDR3aa: CASSLGRIGNEQFF
v_gene: TRBV7-2
abundance: once
d_gene: NA
j_gene: TRBJ2-1

CDR3nt: TGTGCCGAAAAACGGGTTGGAGGCTACACCTTC
CDR3aa: CAEKRVGGYTF
v_gene: TRBV30
abundance: NA
d_gene: NA
j_gene: TRBJ1-2

CDR3nt: TGCGCCAGCAGCCAAGATAATTCTGGCCGGGTCCTAGGAGGAGGCTACACCTTC
CDR3aa: CASSQDNSGRVLGGGYTF
v_gene: TRBV4-1
abundance: NA
d_gene: NA
j_gene: TRBJ1-2

CDR3nt: TGTGCCAGCAGTTTCGTATCCTACGGCGAGCAGTACTTC
CDR3aa: CASSFVSYGEQYF
v_gene: TRBV27
abundance: many
d_gene: NA
j_gene: TRBJ2-7

CDR3nt: TGTGCCACCAGTGACCCCGGGACTTACGAGCAGTACTTC
CDR3aa: CATSDPGTYEQYF
v_gene: TRBV24-1
abundance: NA
d_gene: NA
j_gene: TRBJ2-7

CDR3nt: TGTGCCAGCAGTCTGACTAGCGCGGGGTCCTACAATGAGCAGTTCTTC
CDR3aa: CASSLTSAGSYNEQFF
v_gene: TRBV7-2
abundance: NA
d_gene: TRBD2
j_gene: TRBJ2-1

CDR3nt: TGTGCCAGCAGCCAAGGGGACTGGTCTGGCTACAATGAGCAGTTCTTC
CDR3aa: CASSQGDWSGYNEQFF
v_gene: TRBV4-2
abundance: NA
d_gene: NA
j_gene: TRBJ2-1

CDR3nt: TGTGCCATCAGTGAGTTTACTCAGGGGGGCTTCTATGGCTACACCTTC
CDR3aa: CAISEFTQGGFYGYTF
v_gene: TRBV10-3
abundance: NA
d_gene: TRBD1
j_gene: TRBJ1-2

CDR3nt: TGTGCCAGCAGCATGAACCCGGGGGCTAACTATGGCTACACCTTC
CDR3aa: CASSMNPGANYGYTF
v_gene: TRBV7-6
abundance: few
d_gene: NA
j_gene: TRBJ1-2

CDR3nt: TGTGCCAGTAGTACTACCGTGAGGGTTAGCTATGGCTACACCTTC
CDR3aa: CASSTTVRVSYGYTF
v_gene: TRBV19
abundance: NA
d_gene: NA
j_gene: TRBJ1-2

CDR3nt: TGTGCCAGCAGCCAAACGGGGTACACTTACGAGCAGTACTTC
CDR3aa: CASSQTGYTYEQYF
v_gene: TRBV4-2
abundance: NA
d_gene: NA
j_gene: TRBJ2-7

CDR3nt: TGTGCCAGCAGCGTAGCTCTCGGTTACACCGGGGAGCTGTTTTTT
CDR3aa: CASSVALGYTGELFF
v_gene: TRBV9
abundance: NA
d_gene: NA
j_gene: TRBJ2-2

CDR3nt: TGTGCCAGCAGTGAAGCATTAGGGGTTAATGAAAAACTGTTTTTT
CDR3aa: CASSEALGVNEKLFF
v_gene: TRBV6-1
abundance: NA
d_gene: NA
j_gene: TRBJ1-4

CDR3nt: TGTGCCAGCAGCCAGGAGTGGGGACAGGTCCTAGATACGCAGTATTTT
CDR3aa: CASSQEWGQVLDTQYF
v_gene: TRBV4-2
abundance: NA
d_gene: TRBD1
j_gene: TRBJ2-3

CDR3nt: TGTGCCAGCAGCGTAGGCCAGGGGCCAAGAGAGACCCAGTACTTC
CDR3aa: CASSVGQGPRETQYF
v_gene: TRBV9
abundance: NA
d_gene: NA
j_gene: TRBJ2-5

CDR3nt: TGTGCCATCAGTGAACAGTCCGAGGGCTACACCTTC
CDR3aa: CAISEQSEGYTF
v_gene: TRBV10-3
abundance: NA
d_gene: NA
j_gene: TRBJ1-2

CDR3nt: TGTGCCAGCACTTTCTACAGGGGAAAAGAGACCCAGTACTTC
CDR3aa: CASTFYRGKETQYF
v_gene: TRBV27
abundance: NA
d_gene: TRBD1
j_gene: TRBJ2-5

CDR3nt: TGTGCCAGCAGTTTACAGGGCGGAGAAGCTTTCTTT
CDR3aa: CASSLQGGEAFF
v_gene: TRBV6-5
abundance: NA
d_gene: NA
j_gene: TRBJ1-1

CDR3nt: TGTGCCAGCACCCCTCGAGGGAACAGTAATCAGCCCCAGCATTTT
CDR3aa: CASTPRGNSNQPQHF
v_gene: TRBV6-2/TRBV6-3
abundance: NA
d_gene: NA
j_gene: TRBJ1-5

CDR3nt: TGCAGTGCTCCATCTACCTACGAGCAGTACTTC
CDR3aa: CSAPSTYEQYF
v_gene: TRBV20-1
abundance: few
d_gene: NA
j_gene: TRBJ2-7

CDR3nt: TGTGCCAGCAGTTCCCCCGCGGGACAGAACTACAATGAGCAGTTCTTC
CDR3aa: CASSSPAGQNYNEQFF
v_gene: TRBV28
abundance: few
d_gene: NA
j_gene: TRBJ2-1

CDR3nt: TGTGCCAGCAGCGGGGAGGGATATGAAGCTTTCTTT
CDR3aa: CASSGEGYEAFF
v_gene: TRBV9
abundance: few
d_gene: NA
j_gene: TRBJ1-1

CDR3nt: TGTGCCAGCAGTGCGGGACTAGCGGGGGATGAGCAGTTCTTC
CDR3aa: CASSAGLAGDEQFF
v_gene: TRBV6-4
abundance: NA
d_gene: TRBD2
j_gene: TRBJ2-1

CDR3nt: TGTGCCAGCAGTTACCACAGCTCCATAGCCAAAAACATTCAGTACTTC
CDR3aa: CASSYHSSIAKNIQYF
v_gene: TRBV6-2/TRBV6-3
abundance: NA
d_gene: NA
j_gene: TRBJ2-4

CDR3nt: TGTGCCAGCAGTTACGTAAACACTGAAGCTTTCTTT
CDR3aa: CASSYVNTEAFF
v_gene: TRBV6-6
abundance: few
d_gene: NA
j_gene: TRBJ1-1

CDR3nt: TGCAGCGCCGCAGGGGGACCGAACACTGAAGCTTTCTTT
CDR3aa: CSAAGGPNTEAFF
v_gene: TRBV29-1
abundance: NA
d_gene: TRBD1
j_gene: TRBJ1-1

CDR3nt: TGTGCCAGCAGTCCCCGTTCGGGGTATGGCTACACCTTC
CDR3aa: CASSPRSGYGYTF
v_gene: TRBV7-2
abundance: NA
d_gene: NA
j_gene: TRBJ1-2

CDR3nt: TGTGCCAGCAGAAGAGCGGGAGAAGGCTACGAGCAGTACTTC
CDR3aa: CASRRAGEGYEQYF
v_gene: TRBV6-6
abundance: NA
d_gene: TRBD2
j_gene: TRBJ2-7

CDR3nt: TGTGCCAGTAGTACCGGGGACTCCCATAGCAATCAGCCCCAGCATTTT
CDR3aa: CASSTGDSHSNQPQHF
v_gene: TRBV19
abundance: NA
d_gene: NA
j_gene: TRBJ1-5

CDR3nt: TGTGCCAGCAGCTTGTACGGGTACACCGGGGAGCTGTTTTTT
CDR3aa: CASSLYGYTGELFF
v_gene: TRBV5-6
abundance: NA
d_gene: NA
j_gene: TRBJ2-2

CDR3nt: TGTGCCAGCAGCCCCCACGGCGGTTATAGCAATCAGCCCCAGCATTTT
CDR3aa: CASSPHGGYSNQPQHF
v_gene: TRBV11-2
abundance: NA
d_gene: NA
j_gene: TRBJ1-5

CDR3nt: TGCAGTGTTAGACTAGGAGATACGCAGTATTTT
CDR3aa: CSVRLGDTQYF
v_gene: TRBV20-1
abundance: NA
d_gene: NA
j_gene: TRBJ2-3

CDR3nt: TGTGCCAGCAGCGCCTGGAGCTACGAAGAGACCCAGTACTTC
CDR3aa: CASSAWSYEETQYF
v_gene: TRBV11-1
abundance: NA
d_gene: NA
j_gene: TRBJ2-5

CDR3nt: TGCAGCGTTGAGGGTGTGGGCGGGGAATACGAGCAGTACTTC
CDR3aa: CSVEGVGGEYEQYF
v_gene: TRBV29-1
abundance: NA
d_gene: NA
j_gene: TRBJ2-7

CDR3nt: TGTGCCAGCAGCGCGCCGGGATCCCAAGAGACCCAGTACTTC
CDR3aa: CASSAPGSQETQYF
v_gene: TRBV9
abundance: NA
d_gene: NA
j_gene: TRBJ2-5